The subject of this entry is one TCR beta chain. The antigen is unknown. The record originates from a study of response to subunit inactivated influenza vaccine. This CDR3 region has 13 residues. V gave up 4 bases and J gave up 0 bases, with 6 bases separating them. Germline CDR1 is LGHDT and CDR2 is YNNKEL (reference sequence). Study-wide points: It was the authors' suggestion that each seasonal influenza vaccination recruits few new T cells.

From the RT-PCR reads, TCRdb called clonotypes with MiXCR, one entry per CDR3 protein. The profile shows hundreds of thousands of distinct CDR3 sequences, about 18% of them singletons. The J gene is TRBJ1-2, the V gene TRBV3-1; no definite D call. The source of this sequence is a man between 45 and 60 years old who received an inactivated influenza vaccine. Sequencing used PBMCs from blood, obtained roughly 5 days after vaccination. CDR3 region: CASSRRSNYGYTF. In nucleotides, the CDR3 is TGTGCCAGCAGCCGCAGGTCTAACTATGGCTACACCTTC.